These T cell receptor beta chains were read from a single sample in a study of cytomegalovirus exposure and HLA in healthy donors. Data came from immunoSEQ multiplex PCR; TCRdb stores just in-frame clones and leaves some out. The repertoire holds around 190,000 clones, with roughly 87% as singletons. Material for sequencing was PBMCs. The receptors were sampled from a boy aged 2 to 10 in good health and CMV-seronegative. The CDR3 runs from the conserved cysteine through the conserved F or W. A D gene is named only where the DNA matches it firmly. The listing skips clone size in some rows; elsewhere it reads once, few, many or a size class.

DNA: TGCGCCAGCAGCGGATGGACAGGGGGCGATGGCTACACCTTC; CDR3: CASSGWTGGDGYTF; D: TRBD1; size: NA; V: TRBV5-1; J: TRBJ1-2
DNA: TGCGCCAGCAGTCTCGGCTGGGGGGATCAGCCCCAGCATTTT; CDR3: CASSLGWGDQPQHF; D: NA; size: NA; V: TRBV5-1; J: TRBJ1-5
DNA: TGCAGTGCAAGCGGGCGGGATGAAGCTTTCTTT; CDR3: CSASGRDEAFF; D: NA; size: once; V: TRBV20-1; J: TRBJ1-1
DNA: TGCGCCAGCAGACGGGGACAGAATAATGAAAAACTGTTTTTT; CDR3: CASRRGQNNEKLFF; D: TRBD1; size: NA; V: TRBV5-1; J: TRBJ1-4
DNA: TGTGCCAGCTATACCCCACAGGGCCCCCAAAACAATGAGCAGTTCTTC; CDR3: CASYTPQGPQNNEQFF; D: NA; size: NA; V: TRBV28; J: TRBJ2-1
DNA: TGTGCCTGGAGTGTACCGTGGACAGCCGACACTGAAGCTTTCTTT; CDR3: CAWSVPWTADTEAFF; D: NA; size: NA; V: TRBV30; J: TRBJ1-1
DNA: TGTGCCACCAGCAGAGATTATGGACTGCCGGGACTAGCGGGAACTTACGAGCAGTACTTC; CDR3: CATSRDYGLPGLAGTYEQYF; D: TRBD2; size: NA; V: TRBV15; J: TRBJ2-7
DNA: TGTTCCAGCAGCCTACGATCTTCCAACGGGGGCTACACCTTC; CDR3: CSSSLRSSNGGYTF; D: NA; size: NA; V: TRBV7-9; J: TRBJ1-2
DNA: TGTGCCAGCAGCTTAGCGGGGGGCAAGGGGGCCGGTGAGCAGTTCTTC; CDR3: CASSLAGGKGAGEQFF; D: NA; size: NA; V: TRBV7-2; J: TRBJ2-1
DNA: TGTGCCAGCAGCGTAGAAGCAAGGACTAGCGGATACAATGAGCAGTTCTTC; CDR3: CASSVEARTSGYNEQFF; D: TRBD2; size: NA; V: TRBV9; J: TRBJ2-1
DNA: TGTGCCAGTAGTATTAGTTTGGACAGAACCTACGAGCAGTACTTC; CDR3: CASSISLDRTYEQYF; D: NA; size: NA; V: TRBV19; J: TRBJ2-7
DNA: TGTGCCAGCAGCAGGACTAGCGGGGGGGCCTTTGAATTGCAGTTCTTC; CDR3: CASSRTSGGAFELQFF; D: TRBD2; size: NA; V: TRBV28; J: TRBJ2-1
DNA: TGTGCCAGCAGCCCGGGGGGGGTGTCCGGGACAGGGCGCCACGAGCAGTACTTC; CDR3: CASSPGGVSGTGRHEQYF; D: NA; size: NA; V: TRBV2; J: TRBJ2-7
DNA: TGCAGTGGGGGCGGCACAGATACGCAGTATTTT; CDR3: CSGGGTDTQYF; D: NA; size: NA; V: TRBV20-1; J: TRBJ2-3
DNA: TGCGCCAGCAGCTTGGCGGCGGACTATGGCTACACCTTC; CDR3: CASSLAADYGYTF; D: NA; size: NA; V: TRBV5-1; J: TRBJ1-2